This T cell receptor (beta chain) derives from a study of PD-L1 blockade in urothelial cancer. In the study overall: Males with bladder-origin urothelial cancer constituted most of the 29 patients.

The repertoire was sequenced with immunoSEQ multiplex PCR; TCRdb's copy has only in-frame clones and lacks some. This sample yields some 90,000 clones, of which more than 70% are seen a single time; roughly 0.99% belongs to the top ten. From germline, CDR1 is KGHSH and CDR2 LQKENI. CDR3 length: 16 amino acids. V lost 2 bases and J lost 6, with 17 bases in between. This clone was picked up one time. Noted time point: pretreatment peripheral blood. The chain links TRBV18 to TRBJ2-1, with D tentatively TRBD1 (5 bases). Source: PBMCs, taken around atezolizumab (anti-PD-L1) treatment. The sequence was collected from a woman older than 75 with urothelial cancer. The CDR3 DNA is TGTGCCAGCTCACCAATCCGTCAGGGTTGGCGCAATGAGCAGTTCTTC. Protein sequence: CASSPIRQGWRNEQFF.